A selection of T cell receptor beta chains follows, all from one sample in a study of blood T cell repertoires in COVID-19. The table came from immunoSEQ multiplex PCR; TCRdb's copy has only in-frame clones and leaves some out. The table records hundreds of thousands of clones, roughly 90% of them present only once. Sequencing was done on a sample of peripheral blood. The receptors derive from a man in his fifties or sixties who had recovered from COVID-19. The CDR3 runs from the conserved cysteine through the conserved F or W. The D gene is left open where the match is weak. For some rows the clone size is stated as once, few or many, or as a class when expanded; others skip it.

. TRBD1 TRBJ1-2 TRBV5-5 CASSLDRGQFYTF TGTGCCAGCAGCTTGGACAGGGGGCAATTCTACACCTTC
. . TRBJ1-2 TRBV19 CASSMLTGGYGYTF TGTGCCAGTAGTATGCTCACGGGAGGCTATGGCTACACCTTC
once TRBD2 TRBJ2-3 TRBV7-2 CASIPGLAGTDTQYF TGTGCCAGCATCCCGGGACTAGCGGGAACAGATACGCAGTATTTT
few . TRBJ2-7 TRBV6-5 CASRPLGGVSYEQYF TGTGCCAGCAGACCTTTAGGGGGGGTATCCTACGAGCAGTACTTC
once . TRBJ2-4 TRBV28 CASSLPVAKNIQYF TGTGCCAGCAGTTTACCAGTAGCCAAAAACATTCAGTACTTC
. TRBD2 TRBJ2-7 TRBV28 CASSPLGALAGDYEQYF TGTGCCAGCAGTCCCCTTGGGGCACTAGCGGGGGACTACGAGCAGTACTTC
. . TRBJ1-3 TRBV28 CALSGGAGNTIYF TGTGCCCTGAGTGGAGGGGCTGGAAACACCATATATTTT
. TRBD1 TRBJ2-1 TRBV6-5 CAGTGERYNEQFF TGTGCCGGAACAGGGGAAAGGTACAATGAGCAGTTCTTC
. TRBD1 TRBJ1-2 TRBV6-5 CVLRDRGLMDYGYTF TGTGTCCTTCGGGACAGGGGCCTGATGGACTATGGCTACACCTTC
once . TRBJ2-5 TRBV15 CATSIVKGPPQETQYF TGTGCCACCAGCATCGTTAAGGGGCCTCCACAAGAGACCCAGTACTTC
once . TRBJ2-7 TRBV27 CASKPPQGIEQYF TGTGCCAGCAAACCCCCCCAGGGGATAGAGCAGTACTTC
few . TRBJ1-2 TRBV2 CASGGTVYGYTF TGTGCCAGCGGCGGGACGGTCTATGGCTACACCTTC
once . TRBJ1-5 TRBV7-2 CASSPSRVPGQPQHF TGTGCCAGCAGCCCCTCCAGGGTCCCCGGCCAGCCCCAGCATTTT
few . TRBJ2-7 TRBV27 CASSLGASDSYEQYF TGTGCCAGCAGTTTAGGTGCTAGCGACTCCTACGAGCAGTACTTC
. . TRBJ1-1 TRBV6-5 CASSYTVNTEAFF TGTGCCAGCAGTTATACAGTCAACACTGAAGCTTTCTTT
. TRBD2 TRBJ2-7 TRBV7-3 CASSFRGDGSYEQYF TGTGCCAGCAGCTTTCGGGGGGACGGTTCCTACGAGCAGTACTTC
. TRBD1 TRBJ1-5 TRBV27 CASMGQGSNQPQHF TGTGCCAGCATGGGACAGGGGAGCAATCAGCCCCAGCATTTT
many . TRBJ1-5 TRBV5-4 CASHRYGEGGQPQHF TGTGCCAGCCACCGTTACGGGGAAGGGGGTCAGCCCCAGCATTTT
. TRBD1 TRBJ1-5 TRBV6-2/TRBV6-3 CASSPGTGYNQPQHF TGTGCCAGCAGTCCCGGGACAGGGTACAATCAGCCCCAGCATTTT
once . TRBJ2-7 TRBV18 CASSPGGKIYEQYF TGTGCCAGCTCACCCGGGGGAAAGATCTACGAGCAGTACTTC
. TRBD2 TRBJ2-4 TRBV7-2 CASSLEHHSGSPIGYF TGTGCCAGCAGCTTAGAACATCATAGCGGGAGCCCCATAGGGTACTTC
few TRBD2 TRBJ2-1 TRBV6-4 CASSLSIGEGNEQFF TGTGCCAGCAGCCTCTCAATAGGGGAGGGAAATGAGCAGTTCTTC
. TRBD1 TRBJ2-7 TRBV4-1 CASSPRGTGTYEQYF TGCGCCAGCAGCCCCCGCGGGACAGGAACCTACGAGCAGTACTTC
. . TRBJ2-7 TRBV27 CASLGASYEQYF TGTGCCAGCCTAGGGGCCTCCTACGAGCAGTACTTC
. . TRBJ1-2 TRBV7-3 CATPRGGKVNYGYTF TGTGCCACCCCGAGGGGGGGGAAGGTTAACTATGGCTACACCTTC
. . TRBJ1-6 TRBV9 CASSALGPAVPLHF TGTGCCAGCAGCGCCTTGGGGCCCGCTGTGCCCCTCCACTTT
. . TRBJ2-2 TRBV7-3 CASSLMGSSTGELFF TGTGCCAGCAGCTTAATGGGGAGCAGCACCGGGGAGCTGTTTTTT
. TRBD1 TRBJ1-4 TRBV7-9 CASSARQGNEKLFF TGTGCCAGCAGCGCAAGACAGGGGAATGAAAAACTGTTTTTT
. . TRBJ2-5 TRBV7-9 CASSPPAGRYQETQYF TGTGCCAGCAGCCCCCCGGCGGGGAGGTACCAAGAGACCCAGTACTTC
. . TRBJ2-3 TRBV27 CASSLSRRVGDTQYF TGTGCCAGCAGTTTATCGCGACGGGTGGGAGATACGCAGTATTTT
. . TRBJ1-5 TRBV6-6 CASRIGTPQKPQHF TGTGCCAGCAGAATAGGGACACCTCAGAAGCCCCAGCATTTT
. TRBD1 TRBJ1-1 TRBV30 CAHPDREMNTEAFF TGTGCCCATCCGGACAGGGAGATGAACACTGAAGCTTTCTTT
. . TRBJ2-1 TRBV5-1 CASKYGQEREFF TGCGCCAGCAAATACGGGCAAGAGCGGGAGTTCTTC
. . TRBJ1-1 TRBV7-2 CASSPAGARGNTEAFF TGTGCCAGCAGCCCAGCGGGGGCGCGGGGGAACACTGAAGCTTTCTTT
. . TRBJ2-7 TRBV9 CASSSDSFTSYEQYF TGTGCCAGCAGCTCCGACAGTTTCACCTCCTACGAGCAGTACTTC
. . TRBJ1-2 TRBV9 CASSVHRGAGYGYTF TGTGCCAGCAGCGTACATAGGGGTGCTGGCTATGGCTACACCTTC
. TRBD1 TRBJ1-1 TRBV12-5 CASGLYGRGLENTEAFF TGTGCTAGTGGTTTGTACGGCAGGGGGCTTGAGAACACTGAAGCTTTCTTT
. TRBD2 TRBJ2-1 TRBV5-6 CASSPPGLAFQFF TGTGCCAGCAGCCCCCCGGGACTAGCTTTTCAGTTCTTC
. . TRBJ1-1 TRBV12-3/TRBV12-4 CASTYRTNTEAFF TGTGCCAGCACCTACAGGACGAACACTGAAGCTTTCTTT
. . TRBJ1-3 TRBV12-5 CASGLLAGGASGNTIYF TGTGCTAGTGGTTTGCTAGCCGGGGGAGCGTCTGGAAACACCATATATTTT
. TRBD2 TRBJ2-2 TRBV18 CASSPLAGFAGELFF TGTGCCAGCTCACCGTTAGCGGGGTTCGCCGGGGAGCTGTTTTTT
. . TRBJ1-2 TRBV10-3 CAISVVEHGYTF TGTGCCATCAGTGTGGTAGAGCATGGCTACACCTTC
. TRBD1 TRBJ2-3 TRBV29-1 CSVPDREGSSTDTQYF TGCAGCGTTCCGGACAGGGAAGGTAGTAGCACAGATACGCAGTATTTT
. . TRBJ2-3 TRBV2 CASSVEGELTDTQYF TGTGCCAGCAGTGTTGAGGGGGAGTTGACAGATACGCAGTATTTT
. . TRBJ2-3 TRBV27 CASSTRTTPDTQYF TGTGCCAGCAGTACGAGGACAACCCCAGATACGCAGTATTTT
. . TRBJ1-4 TRBV7-2 CASGRRGSGKLFF TGTGCCAGCGGTAGACGGGGGTCTGGAAAACTGTTTTTT